One T cell receptor beta chain is described in this entry. This CDR3 is 14 amino acids long. Trimming left V 7 bases short and J 7 bases short, with 17 bases between. TCR cDNA molecules each carried a unique molecular identifier. One entry per CDR3 protein results from TCRdb running MiXCR on the 5' RACE reads. The sample has 110,000 or so distinct CDR3 sequences; about a tenth are singletons. This specimen comes from a study of spatial heterogeneity in lung cancer. Study-level background: A total of approximately 69 untreated early-stage non-small cell lung cancer patients served as donors. PBMC samples from follow-up, where available, were sequenced a median of around 22 months after resection.

Time point in this sample: blood at routine non-recurrence follow-up after resection. This receptor was obtained from a female donor with early-stage non-small cell lung cancer. Source: PBMCs, taken at follow-up. This chain joins TRBV12-3 or TRBV12-4 and TRBJ2-1; TRBD1 or TRBD2 may be the D gene (5 bases each). CDR3 residues: CASIAGTRSNEQFF. The CDR3 DNA sequence: TGTGCCAGCATCGCCGGGACCCGGAGTAATGAGCAGTTCTTC.